These 14 T cell receptor beta chains came from one sample sequenced in a study of CD8 T cells in ankylosing spondylitis. Study-wide results and caveats: Ankylosing spondylitis blood appeared to carry a characteristic TCR beta motif of several highly homologous variants.

These receptors have no identified antigens. TCRdb analysed the 5' RACE reads with MiXCR anew, one entry per CDR3 protein. Found here are approximately 540,000 distinct CDR3 sequences, roughly 13% of them singletons; the top ten hold almost 7%. Sample: blood, either unsorted or a sorted T cell fraction (not recorded which). The receptors were sampled from a male donor with ankylosing spondylitis.

The chain carries TRBV9 and TRBJ2-2; TRBD2 matches 10 bases. Trimming at V came to 5 bases and at J to 5 bases, leaving 6 bases not matched to a gene. The V gene's germline CDR1 is SGDLS and CDR2 YYNGEE. This CDR3 spans 15 amino acids. CDR3 sequence (DNA): TGTGCCAGCAGTACCCTAGCGGGAGTTACCGGGGAGCTGTTTTTT. The encoded protein is CASSTLAGVTGELFF.

This clonotype turned up a few times. V and J are TRBV7-8 and TRBJ2-2, with 7 bases identical to TRBD1. V lost 1 base, J lost 0 bases, and 2 bases stayed unmatched. Germline-derived CDR1 and CDR2 are SGHVS and FQNEAQ. The length of the CDR3 is 16 residues. The CDR3 here is CASSLGGTANTGELFF. The DNA of the CDR3 is TGTGCCAGCAGCTTAGGGGGGACAGCGAACACCGGGGAGCTGTTTTTT.

The rearrangement links TRBV20-1 to TRBJ2-5, with a possible D match to TRBD1 (6 bases). Trimming shortened V by 6 bases and J by 0 bases, and 14 bases separated the two germline ends. The CDR3 length is 14 residues. Germline V gene lookup returns CDR1 DFQATT and CDR2 SNEGSKA (reference sequence). The CDR3 reads CSARIGGYQETQYF. CDR3 nucleotides: TGCAGTGCCCGAATTGGGGGCTACCAAGAGACCCAGTACTTC.

Concerning this clonotype itself: Given a much more abundant clone one base away, this may be a read error. The chain employs TRBV24-1 and TRBJ2-5; 7 bases are shared with TRBD2. This CDR3 region has 15 residues. V was pared by 6 bases and J by 4 bases, with 10 bases of the junction left unmatched. CDR1 and CDR2 (germline): KGHDR, SFDVKD. The CDR3 sequence: CATSSSGEGRETQYF. The CDR3 bases are TGTGCCACCAGTTCGAGCGGGGAGGGGCGAGAGACCCAGTACTTC.

Ten or more counts support this clonotype. The chain recombines TRBV3-1 with TRBJ2-5; TRBD2 aligns across 8 bases. Per the germline V gene, CDR1 is LGHDT and CDR2 is YNNKEL (reference sequence). This CDR3 is 15 amino acids long. The J segment lost 5 bases and the V segment lost 0 bases, leaving 5 bases of the junction unmatched. CDR3 in DNA: TGTGCCAGCAGCCAAGATCAGGGCGGGAGGGAGACCCAGTACTTC. Its translation is CASSQDQGGRETQYF.

This chain links TRBV29-1 with TRBJ2-3, with a weak D call TRBD2 (6 bases). The V end was cut by 1 base, the J end by 4 bases, with 12 bases between. This CDR3 comprises 14 residues. Per the germline V gene, CDR1 is SQVTM and CDR2 is ANQGSEA. CDR3 sequence reads: CSVEGRGWADTQYF. Written as DNA, the CDR3 is TGCAGCGTTGAAGGGAGGGGATGGGCAGATACGCAGTATTTT.

This chain uses TRBV5-1 with TRBJ2-3; TRBD2 matches 8 bases. From germline, CDR1 is SGHRS and CDR2 YFSETQ. The CDR3 consists of 15 residues. V gave up 2 bases and J gave up 3 bases; unmatched junction bases: 5. The CDR3 region is CASSFSGMETDTQYF. Here the CDR3 DNA reads TGCGCCAGCAGCTTTAGCGGGATGGAGACAGATACGCAGTATTTT.

The V gene is TRBV10-3, the J gene TRBJ2-1; the match to TRBD1 covers 7 bases. Germline lookup yields CDR1 ENHRY and CDR2 SYGVKD. Losses at the gene ends were 7 bases for V and 2 bases for J; bases not matched to a gene: 5. This CDR3 has 14 residues. The CDR3 DNA is TGTGCCATCACCCCGACAGGGACCTACAATGAGCAGTTCTTC. It yields the protein CAITPTGTYNEQFF.

This clonotype was seen ten or more times. The chain links TRBV5-1 to TRBJ2-2; 8 positions match TRBD2. From germline, CDR1 is SGHRS and CDR2 YFSETQ. With 0 bases clipped from V and 0 bases from J, the junction kept 4 bases outside the gene matches. The CDR3 loop spans 17 amino acids. The CDR3 nucleotides read TGCGCCAGCAGCTTGGTTCCGGGAGGGTCGAACACCGGGGAGCTGTTTTTT. This sequence encodes CASSLVPGGSNTGELFF.

This clonotype has more than one count but fewer than ten. The chain links TRBV9 to TRBJ2-7; 8 bases fit TRBD2. With V trimmed by 3 bases and J by 5 bases, 13 bases remained unmatched. This CDR3 comprises 16 residues. Germline-derived CDR1 and CDR2 are SGDLS and YYNGEE. The CDR3: CASSARGGTIPHEQYF. Here the CDR3 DNA reads TGTGCCAGCAGCGCCCGGGGGGGGACTATCCCCCACGAGCAGTACTTC. The variable domain in full, completed from reference TRBV9 and TRBJ2-7, reads DSGVTQTPKHLITATGQRVTLRCSPRSGDLSVYWYQQSLDQGLQFLIQYYNGEERAKGNILERFSAQQFPDLHSELNLSSLELGDSALYFCASSARGGTIPHEQYFGPGTRLTVT.

The V and J genes are TRBV6-1 and TRBJ2-3, with a weak D call TRBD1 (6 bases). The ends were cut back, 1 base at V and 2 bases at J, with 10 bases in the middle. The length of the CDR3 is 15 residues. The germline CDR1 and CDR2 sequences are MNHNS and SASEGT. CDR3 coding DNA: TGTGCCAGCAGTGAAGAGGACAGAATCACAGATACGCAGTATTTT. It encodes CASSEEDRITDTQYF.

The genes are TRBV5-1 and TRBJ1-1; possible D gene TRBD1, 5 bases. Trimming cost V 6 bases and J 2 bases, with 17 bases left between them. Per the germline V gene, CDR1 is SGHRS and CDR2 is YFSETQ. This CDR3 is 15 amino acids long. The CDR3 reads CASNPLGRANTEAFF. The CDR3 DNA sequence: TGCGCCAGCAACCCGCTCGGCAGGGCAAACACTGAAGCTTTCTTT.

This clonotype was detected a few times. This chain joins TRBV7-2 and TRBJ2-1, with D tentatively TRBD2 (5 bases). V dropped 0 bases and J dropped 6 bases, with 9 bases sitting between them. CDR3 size: 14 residues. CDR1 is SGHTA and CDR2 is FQGNSA in the germline V gene. The CDR3 spells CASSLARDVNEQFF. The CDR3 nucleotides are TGTGCCAGCAGCTTAGCGAGGGATGTCAATGAGCAGTTCTTC.

This chain links TRBV30 with TRBJ1-1; D is perhaps TRBD1 (5 bases). Deletions cut 0 bases from V and 1 base from J, with 6 bases between. Germline CDR1 GTSNPN, CDR2 SVGIG (reference sequence). The CDR3 is made up of 13 amino acids. The CDR3 DNA follows: TGTGCCTGGAGTGTCGGACAGAACACTGAAGCTTTCTTT. Protein sequence: CAWSVGQNTEAFF.